The 13 T cell receptor beta chains below all came from one sample that was sequenced in a study of OX40 agonist ivuxolimab in advanced cancers. Profiling relied on immunoSEQ multiplex PCR, and the TCRdb table lists in-frame clones only, not all of them. Among tens of thousands of clones, 80% to 85% were seen once, and the ten largest hold 11%. Sequencing used CD4+ or CD8+ T cells sorted from blood, obtained in a trial of the OX40 agonist ivuxolimab. The source is an adult with an advanced solid tumor such as melanoma, head and neck, liver or kidney cancer.

J is TRBJ2-2 and V is TRBV28; D is unresolved. The CDR3 runs to 12 residues. CDR1 and CDR2 from the germline V gene are MDHEN and SYDVKM. V was clipped by 6 bases and J by 8 bases, with 10 bases between them. CDR3 residues: CASSIGAGELFF. In DNA, the CDR3 is TGTGCCAGCAGCATTGGAGCGGGGGAGCTGTTTTTT.

Only one count was recorded for this clone. The rearrangement uses TRBV6-5 and TRBJ1-2; 9 nucleotides align to TRBD1. This CDR3 contains 13 residues. The V and J ends lost 4 bases and 6 bases, in that order; junction bases with no gene match: 3. Germline CDR1 is MNHEY and CDR2 is SVGAGI. The chain's CDR3 is CASSLQGANGYTF. The CDR3 DNA reads TGTGCCAGCAGTTTACAGGGGGCCAATGGCTACACCTTC.

J is TRBJ2-2 and V is TRBV29-1; 9 bases align to TRBD1. Losses at the gene ends were 5 bases for V and 7 bases for J; bases not matched to a gene: 11. The CDR3 loop spans 15 amino acids. Germline V CDR1 and CDR2: SQVTM, ANQGSEA. CDR3 bases: TGCAGCGTTACCACAGGGGGCGGAAATAGCGGGGAGCTGTTTTTT. It encodes CSVTTGGGNSGELFF.

The V call is TRBV6-5, the J call TRBJ1-3; D not resolved. The CDR3 spans 11 residues. The germline CDR1 and CDR2 sequences are MNHEY and SVGAGI. Trimming took 6 bases from V and 7 from J, leaving 7 bases between them. The CDR3 here is CASRTLNTIYF. CDR3 in DNA: TGTGCCAGCAGGACCCTTAACACCATATATTTT.

The chain links TRBV1 to TRBJ2-4; the table names TRBD1, a call not compared with the DNA. TRBV1 is a documented pseudogene. The CDR3 is 11 residues long. The CDR3: CTSSHTGTDYF. The CDR3 DNA reads TGCACCAGCAGCCACACCGGGACAGACTACTTC.

This clone has a single count. The rearrangement joins TRBV6-5 to TRBJ1-4; unclear D gene. V lost 6 bases and J lost 7, with 9 bases in between. The CDR3 covers 12 residues. The germline V gene has CDR1 MNHEY and CDR2 SVGAGI. In nucleotides, the CDR3 is TGTGCCAGCAGAAACAGTGGTGAAAAACTGTTTTTT. This encodes CASRNSGEKLFF.

This clone has a handful of counts. The rearrangement joins TRBV19 to TRBJ2-6; TRBD1 aligns across 8 bases. The V gene's germline CDR1 is LNHDA and CDR2 SQIVND (reference sequence). The V gene end was trimmed by 6 bases and the J gene end by 0 bases; junction bases not matched to a gene: 13. This CDR3 is 19 amino acids long. CDR3 DNA: TGTGCCAGTAGAGCCTTACCGGGACAGGTGAACTCTGGGGCCAACGTCCTGACTTTC. Its protein is CASRALPGQVNSGANVLTF.

The V call is TRBV7-9, the J call TRBJ1-2; no reliable D call. V was cut by 5 bases and J by 8 bases, with 12 bases left in between. The CDR3 length is 12 residues. Germline V gives CDR1 SEHNR, CDR2 FQNEAQ (reference sequence). CDR3 region: CASSQAQSGYTF. CDR3 sequence (DNA): TGTGCCAGCAGCCAAGCCCAAAGCGGCTACACCTTC.

The chain employs TRBV19 and TRBJ1-2; 11 bases are a match to TRBD1. The CDR3 sequence is 17 residues long. CDR1 is LNHDA and CDR2 is SQIVND in the germline V gene (reference sequence). The junction had 14 bases not matched to a gene; V was cut back by 10 bases and J by 1 base. The DNA of the CDR3 is TGTGCCACCCGAGCTGGGGACAGGGGGACCCGTAACTATGGCTACACCTTC. This gives the protein CATRAGDRGTRNYGYTF.

The V gene is TRBV6-5, the J gene TRBJ1-1, with 10 positions matching TRBD1. V lost 6 bases and J lost 4; bases outside the gene matches: 8. This CDR3 region has 15 residues. Germline CDR1 and CDR2: MNHEY and SVGAGI. CDR3 amino acids: CASSPPGQGSTEAFF. The CDR3 DNA reads TGTGCCAGCAGCCCCCCGGGACAGGGGAGCACTGAAGCTTTCTTT.

This chain joins TRBV5-1 and TRBJ2-5, with D possibly matching TRBD1 (5 bases). This CDR3 has 15 residues. V was cut by 1 base and J by 5 bases, with 15 bases left in between. CDR1 SGHRS and CDR2 YFSETQ come from the germline V gene. The CDR3 nucleotides are TGCGCCAGCAGCTTGATCTCAGGGCACGGCGAGACCCAGTACTTC. Amino acids: CASSLISGHGETQYF.

This chain joins TRBV2 and TRBJ1-5; D might be TRBD1 (5 bases). The CDR3 runs 20 residues. The V and J ends lost 7 bases and 0 bases respectively, with 28 bases between them. Germline V gene data show CDR1 as SNHLY and CDR2 as FYNNEI. The CDR3 here is CASKDIEGRFFFYSNQPQHF. The DNA of the CDR3 is TGTGCCAGCAAGGATATAGAGGGACGCTTTTTCTTTTATAGCAATCAGCCCCAGCATTTT.

The rearrangement uses TRBV13 and TRBJ1-5; D might be TRBD1 (5 bases). Germline values: CDR1 PRHDT, CDR2 FYEKMQ (reference sequence). This CDR3 contains 16 residues. The V gene lost 2 bases and the J gene lost 2 bases, with 13 bases spanning the gap. As DNA, the CDR3 is TGTGCCAGCAGCTTAAGGGGTTCCGGGGGCAATCAGCCCCAGCATTTT. This translates into CASSLRGSGGNQPQHF.